A single sample gave rise to the 30 T cell receptor beta chains below, sequenced in a study of blood T cells in healthy people across ages. PCR was performed a second time for about 6 to 12 cycles using a sample-barcoded 5' primer and a J-beta primer mix. TCRdb re-derived calls from the 5' RACE reads in MiXCR, one entry per CDR3 protein. The sample contains 700,000 to 900,000 distinct CDR3 sequences, roughly 50% of which appear only once. Sequenced input: blood. The receptor source for this set is an elderly man in good health.

The genes are TRBV7-3 and TRBJ2-3, with 8 positions matching TRBD2. CDR1 and CDR2 (germline): SGHTA, FQGTGA. This CDR3 has 15 residues. The V gene end was trimmed by 5 bases and the J gene end by 2 bases; junction bases not matched to a gene: 6. The CDR3 region has the DNA TGTGCCAGCAGCCGAACTAGCGGACTCACAGATACGCAGTATTTT. Its translation is CASSRTSGLTDTQYF.

This sequence joins TRBV12-3 or TRBV12-4 and TRBJ2-7, with D possibly being TRBD2 (5 bases). This CDR3 is 15 amino acids long. Trimming cost V 2 bases and J 2 bases, with 13 bases left between them. The CDR3 DNA follows: TGTGCCAGCAGTTTATACCACCCAGCGGCCTACGAGCAGTACTTC. Translated: CASSLYHPAAYEQYF.

This clonotype was detected a few times. The V and J genes are TRBV12-3 or TRBV12-4 and TRBJ1-1; TRBD1 agrees at 8 bases. J was trimmed by 1 base and V by 6 bases; bases with no gene match: 7. The CDR3 is 15 amino acids. The CDR3, as DNA: TGTGCCAGCAGGCCAAGGACAGGGCCGAACACTGAAGCTTTCTTT. This translates into CASRPRTGPNTEAFF.

The genes are TRBV5-1 and TRBJ2-5; possible D gene TRBD1, 5 bases. The V gene's germline CDR1 is SGHRS and CDR2 YFSETQ. V lost 5 bases to trimming and J lost 7 bases, with 15 bases between them. The CDR3 contains 13 residues. In DNA form, the CDR3 reads TGCGCCAGCAGGCCTACGCAGGGTCCGACCCAGTACTTC. Translating it yields CASRPTQGPTQYF.

J is TRBJ1-2 and V is TRBV12-3 or TRBV12-4, with D possibly matching TRBD1 (5 bases). The V end lost 0 bases, the J end lost 0 bases, and 14 bases lay between the germline ends. The CDR3 contains 17 residues. Here the CDR3 reads CASSLAGFGGSNYGYTF. In DNA, the CDR3 is TGTGCCAGCAGTTTAGCGGGGTTTGGGGGTTCTAACTATGGCTACACCTTC.

A remark on this clonotype: Germline is not matched at one junction end, which may reflect a read error. The chain carries TRBV5-1 and TRBJ2-7; unclear D gene. The DNA end favors TRBJ2-5, so the J call may be wrong. This CDR3 has 16 amino acids. Germline V CDR1 and CDR2: SGHRS, YFSETQ. CDR3 sequence reads: CACSLGESGLRKTQYF. The DNA for the CDR3 is TGCGCCTGCAGCTTGGGCGAGTCAGGTCTGCGTAAGACCCAGTACTTC.

The chain joins TRBV6-5 to TRBJ1-4, with D hard to call. The germline gives CDR1 MNHEY, CDR2 SVGAGI. Trimming took 6 bases from V and 3 from J, leaving 17 bases between them. CDR3 length: 16 amino acids. This chain's CDR3 is CASRNRFLGPNEKLFF. In DNA form, the CDR3 reads TGTGCCAGCAGAAATCGGTTTCTAGGGCCTAATGAAAAACTGTTTTTT.

The rearrangement uses TRBV3-1 and TRBJ2-6; D gene uncertain. Germline CDR1 reads LGHDT; CDR2 reads YNNKEL (reference sequence). Trimming cost V 4 bases and J 0 bases, with 10 bases left between them. The CDR3 has 16 amino acids. CDR3 DNA sequence: TGTGCCAGCAGCCTGGGATATCCCTCTGGGGCCAACGTCCTGACTTTC. It encodes CASSLGYPSGANVLTF. Supplemented by reference TRBV3-1 and TRBJ2-6, the full variable domain reads DTAVSQTPKYLVTQMGNDKSIKCEQNLGHDTMYWYKQDSKKFLKIMFSYNNKELIINETVPNRFSPKSPDKAHLNLHINSLELGDSAVYFCASSLGYPSGANVLTFGAGSRLTVL.

J is TRBJ2-7 and V is TRBV5-4; D remains unclear. The CDR3 contains 15 residues. With 2 bases removed from V and 0 bases from J, the gap between germline ends came to 12 bases. CDR1 is SGHNT and CDR2 is YYREEE in the germline V gene (reference sequence). DNA for the CDR3: TGTGCCAGCAGCTTTCAGGCGAGGAGCTCCTACGAGCAGTACTTC. Translated, it gives CASSFQARSSYEQYF.

This chain joins TRBV20-1 and TRBJ1-6, with D perhaps TRBD1 (5 bases). V lost 0 bases to trimming and J lost 15 bases, with 12 bases between them. CDR1 and CDR2 from the germline V gene are DFQATT and SNEGSKA (reference sequence). The length of the CDR3 is 12 residues. The CDR3 sequence is CSARDLGQSLHF. CDR3 in DNA: TGCAGTGCTAGAGATCTTGGACAAAGCCTCCACTTT.

This clonotype was seen more than once but under ten times. The chain employs TRBV3-1 and TRBJ2-7; TRBD2 might be the D (6 bases). V dropped 1 base and J dropped 9 bases, with 13 bases sitting between them. CDR1 and CDR2 from the germline V gene are LGHDT and YNNKEL (reference sequence). The CDR3 consists of 13 residues. DNA of the CDR3: TGTGCCAGCAGCCAAGTGGGACTCCCCAGGCAGTACTTC. It translates to CASSQVGLPRQYF.

This clonotype was recorded a few times. The chain employs TRBV20-1 and TRBJ2-3; 11 bases line up with TRBD2. This CDR3 is 17 amino acids long. J lost 5 bases, V lost 1 base, and 11 bases had no gene match. Germline V lookup: CDR1 DFQATT, CDR2 SNEGSKA (reference sequence). For the CDR3, the DNA is TGCAGTGCTAGAGGATCCACTAGCGGGAGTGTGCTAGATACGCAGTATTTT. Protein sequence: CSARGSTSGSVLDTQYF.

The gene calls are TRBV29-1 and TRBJ2-7; no firm D call. The CDR3 is made up of 16 amino acids. The germline V and J ends were trimmed by 4 bases and 3 bases, with 22 bases remaining between them. Germline V CDR1 and CDR2: SQVTM, ANQGSEA. As DNA, the CDR3 is TGCAGCGTTGGGAGTGTCTGGGCAGGAGTTTACTACGAGCAGTACTTC. This sequence encodes CSVGSVWAGVYYEQYF.

This chain links TRBV29-1 with TRBJ1-2; D is unresolved. CDR1 and CDR2 (germline): SQVTM, ANQGSEA. The CDR3 extends over 14 amino acids. V lost 1 base to trimming and J lost 4 bases, with 13 bases between them. CDR3 DNA: TGCAGCGTTGAAGTAAGGGAGACCTCCTATGGCTACACCTTC. It encodes CSVEVRETSYGYTF.

The CDR3 reads CSARDLKRYYEQYF. The CDR3 DNA follows: TGCAGTGCTAGAGATCTGAAGCGGTACTACGAGCAGTACTTC. The genes are TRBV20-1 and TRBJ2-7; maybe TRBD2 (5 bases). V gave up 0 bases and J gave up 3 bases, with 12 bases separating them. The CDR3 loop spans 14 amino acids. CDR1 and CDR2 (germline): DFQATT, SNEGSKA (reference sequence).

The chain couples TRBV7-9 to TRBJ1-2; D is ambiguous. Germline CDR1 reads SEHNR; CDR2 reads FQNEAQ (reference sequence). Between the trimmed V and J ends, which lost 5 bases and 4 bases, there was a span of 8 bases. The CDR3 length is 12 residues. The CDR3 coding sequence is TGTGCCAGCAGCGCCGCAGGCTATGGCTACACCTTC. Translation: CASSAAGYGYTF.

CDR3 DNA sequence: TGCGCCAGCAGAGTTCGGGCAGGGGAGACTGAAGCTTTCTTT. Its protein product is CASRVRAGETEAFF. The J gene is TRBJ1-1, the V gene TRBV5-1; weak D call: TRBD1 (6 bases). CDR1 and CDR2 from the germline V gene are SGHRS and YFSETQ. The CDR3 totals 14 residues. V was clipped by 5 bases and J by 5 bases, with 16 bases between them.

The gene calls are TRBV6-5 and TRBJ2-2; D uncertain. With 7 bases removed from V and 3 bases from J, the gap between germline ends came to 6 bases. This CDR3 comprises 12 residues. Germline V gene sequence: CDR1 MNHEY, CDR2 SVGAGI. The CDR3 DNA sequence: TGTGCCAGCACCTCGGACACCGGGGAGCTGTTTTTT. Its protein is CASTSDTGELFF.

The rearrangement uses TRBV5-1 and TRBJ2-4, with D possibly TRBD1 on 6 matching bases. Near its end, the DNA agrees better with TRBJ2-7, so the J call may be wrong. Germline V lookup: CDR1 SGHRS, CDR2 YFSETQ. CDR3 length equals 14 residues. CDR3: CASSLGDRFDEQYF. The CDR3 bases are TGCGCCAGCAGCTTGGGTGACAGGTTCGACGAGCAGTACTTC.

The chain uses TRBV6-5 and TRBJ1-4; TRBD1 matches at 7 bases. Germline V lookup: CDR1 MNHEY, CDR2 SVGAGI. With 6 bases clipped from V and 4 bases from J, the junction kept 8 bases outside the gene matches. The CDR3 is 15 amino acids. The CDR3 loop reads CASRAQGGYNEKLFF. CDR3 DNA sequence: TGTGCCAGCAGAGCCCAGGGGGGCTATAATGAAAAACTGTTTTTT.

The chain joins TRBV6-1 to TRBJ1-5; a possible D gene is TRBD1 (5 bases). Germline CDR1 reads MNHNS; CDR2 reads SASEGT. This CDR3 region has 12 residues. The V and J ends lost 7 bases and 6 bases respectively, with 10 bases between them. The CDR3 DNA reads as TGTGCCAGCAACGACGGGGGTCAGCCCCAGCATTTT. Protein: CASNDGGQPQHF.

The J gene is TRBJ2-3, the V gene TRBV4-2; weak D call: TRBD1 (6 bases). The germline CDR1 and CDR2 sequences are LGHNA and YNFKEQ. The CDR3 is 16 residues long. The V end was cut by 1 base, the J end by 2 bases, with 13 bases between. The chain's CDR3 is CASSQGTGQHTDTQYF. CDR3 nucleotide sequence: TGTGCCAGCAGCCAAGGGACCGGACAGCACACAGATACGCAGTATTTT.

This clonotype was picked up a small number of times. This chain connects TRBV6-2 or TRBV6-3 to TRBJ2-1; no definite D call. Germline V gene lookup returns CDR1 MNHEY and CDR2 SVGEGT. The CDR3 is made up of 16 amino acids. The ends were cut back, 5 bases at V and 0 bases at J, with 14 bases in the middle. The CDR3 here is CASSPPLRTSYNEQFF. The CDR3 nucleotides are TGTGCCAGCAGTCCCCCTCTACGCACCTCCTACAATGAGCAGTTCTTC.

The gene calls are TRBV28 and TRBJ2-3, with TRBD2 matching over 10 bases. Germline V gene sequence: CDR1 MDHEN, CDR2 SYDVKM. The CDR3 has 15 amino acids. V dropped 6 bases and J dropped 5; count of bases not matched to a gene: 8. The CDR3 protein is CASSNLAGERDTQYF. The CDR3, as DNA: TGTGCCAGCAGCAATCTAGCGGGAGAGCGAGATACGCAGTATTTT.

This clonotype was counted only a few times. The gene calls are TRBV4-1 and TRBJ2-7; D not resolved. Germline-derived CDR1 and CDR2 are MGHRA and YSYEKL. V shed 0 bases and J shed 5 bases, with 11 bases lying between them. This CDR3 is built from 14 residues. CDR3 protein: CASSQDWANDEQYF. In DNA form, the CDR3 reads TGCGCCAGCAGCCAAGATTGGGCTAACGACGAGCAGTACTTC.

The chain carries TRBV12-3 or TRBV12-4 and TRBJ2-2; the match to TRBD2 covers 13 bases. The CDR3 is 17 residues long. V lost 1 base to trimming and J lost 2 bases; unmatched junction nucleotides: 1. CDR3 sequence reads: CASSLGGLAGNTGELFF. The CDR3 bases are TGTGCCAGCAGTTTAGGGGGACTAGCGGGAAACACCGGGGAGCTGTTTTTT.

The genes are TRBV5-1 and TRBJ1-5; perhaps TRBD1 as D (5 bases). Trimming stripped 2 bases from V and 1 base from J, with 16 bases between. The CDR3 spans 17 residues. The germline CDR1 and CDR2 sequences are SGHRS and YFSETQ. Written as DNA, the CDR3 is TGCGCCAGCAGCTTTGCCCCCCGGGGGAACAGCAATCAGCCCCAGCATTTT. Amino acid sequence: CASSFAPRGNSNQPQHF.

The table lists this clonotype with many counts. The CDR3 nucleotides read TGCAGCGTTGAACCGGGAGCGGAGACCCAGTACTTC. This translates into CSVEPGAETQYF. V and J are TRBV29-1 and TRBJ2-5; D might be TRBD2 (6 bases). Germline CDR1 reads SQVTM; CDR2 reads ANQGSEA. Trimming shortened V by 2 bases and J by 5 bases, and 9 bases separated the two germline ends. The CDR3 sequence is 12 residues long.

The V and J genes are TRBV7-8 and TRBJ2-5; 7 bases line up with TRBD2. With V trimmed by 4 bases and J by 2 bases, 10 bases remained unmatched. The CDR3 runs to 16 residues. In germline, CDR1 is SGHVS, CDR2 FQNEAQ. The CDR3 DNA reads as TGTGCCAGCAGCTCGGGAGGATCTGTAGGACAAGAGACCCAGTACTTC. This codes for CASSSGGSVGQETQYF.

The rearrangement uses TRBV5-1 and TRBJ2-1; the D call may be TRBD1 or TRBD2 (7 bases each). This CDR3 region has 14 residues. Trimming shortened V by 1 base and J by 8 bases, and 13 bases separated the two germline ends. Germline CDR1 SGHRS, CDR2 YFSETQ. The CDR3 bases are TGCGCCAGCAGCTTGAGGTCAGGGGGGGATGAGCAGTTCTTC. It specifies CASSLRSGGDEQFF.